These 2 T cell receptor beta chains originate from one sample sequenced in a study of beta chain features in type 1 diabetes. Since all of the isolated RNA was reverse transcribed, expressed TCRB transcripts were what got sequenced. Produced via immunoSEQ multiplex PCR; TCRdb's table is partial and in-frame only. Among about 620,000 clones listed, 15% to 19% were seen once. The material sequenced was naive CD4+ T cells from blood. These receptors were obtained from a man between 18 and 35 years old in good health.

V gene TRBV7-2 combines with J gene TRBJ1-6; TRBD1 might be the D (5 bases). The CDR3 is made up of 15 amino acids. Germline values: CDR1 SGHTA, CDR2 FQGNSA. Trimming shortened V by 1 base and J by 6 bases, and 10 bases separated the two germline ends. CDR3 in amino acids: CASSLGDGVNSPLHF. The CDR3 nucleotides read TGTGCCAGCAGCTTAGGGGACGGGGTTAATTCACCCCTCCACTTT.

V usage is TRBV2 and J usage is TRBJ1-2; D remains ambiguous. CDR1 and CDR2 (germline): SNHLY, FYNNEI. The ends were cut back, 8 bases at V and 2 bases at J, with 15 bases in the middle. The CDR3 runs to 14 residues. CDR3: CASGYRTGNYGYTF. CDR3 DNA sequence: TGTGCCAGCGGGTATCGGACGGGAAACTATGGCTACACCTTC.